This TCR beta chain is from a study of identifying expanded T cells in peripheral blood. Study-wide results and caveats: Approximately two-week clone count variance significantly increased as total template count grew. Over approximately two and four weeks, about 15 and 19 clones changed, versus 1.2 between replicates.

Collection occurred without any documented infections or immune events in donors. Germline V gene sequence: CDR1 MDHEN, CDR2 SYDVKM. V was clipped by 1 base and J by 4 bases, with 7 bases between them. The CDR3 runs 14 residues. A note on this clone: What it recognizes is unknown.

Only in-frame clones appear in the TCRdb table, and some are missing; sequencing was by immunoSEQ multiplex PCR. This table holds roughly 100,000 clones, approximately 89% found once. Sequenced sample: blood. V and J are TRBV28 and TRBJ2-2; D not resolved. The sequence derives from a person between 18 and 75 years old in good health. As DNA, the CDR3 is TGTGCCAGCAGTTTATCCTACCGCACCGGGGAGCTGTTTTTT. This encodes CASSLSYRTGELFF.